Below, one TCR beta chain is given with its context. After removal of 4 bases from V and 6 bases from J, the junction contained 7 bases not matched to a gene. Germline CDR1 is LGHDT and CDR2 is YNNKEL (reference sequence). This CDR3 region has 15 residues. This sample was included in a study of blood T cell repertoires in COVID-19. The method was immunoSEQ multiplex PCR; TCRdb's version includes in-frame clones alone and lacks a portion of them. The profile shows 200,000 to 250,000 clones, roughly four fifths of them singletons. The gene calls are TRBV3-1 (or the pseudogene TRBV3-2) and TRBJ2-2; 8 bases are a match to TRBD2. The sequencing input was peripheral blood. This TCR derives from a woman aged 55-69 years with acute or convalescent COVID-19. CDR3 bases: TGTGCCAGCAGCCCCGGGGGGGCGCGTTCCGGGGAGCTGTTTTTT. This gives the protein CASSPGGARSGELFF.